The 23 T cell receptor beta chains presented below share a single source sample, sequenced in a study of T cells in Graves' hyperthyroidism and ophthalmopathy (dated by TCRdb to between 2018 and 2020). Library method: multiplex PCR. Sequenced using an Illumina HiSeq 2000. The TCR beta CDR3 regions were amplified from the RNA transcripts. The TCR CDR3 was subjected to a first round of RT-PCR using the HTBI primer set and the Qiagen OneStep RT-PCR kit. TCRdb cleaned the public reads at Q25 with fastp, built clones with MiXCR and kept in-frame beta chains. CDR3 protein sequences are deduplicated, and each keeps its most common genes and DNA. Recorded for this sample are around 720,000 distinct CDR3 sequences; 35% of them occurred a single time. Clones ranked in the top ten supply about a third of the sample. The sequenced sample consisted of blood. The receptors were gathered from a woman in her forties with Graves' hyperthyroidism.

This clonotype has at least ten counts. This chain links TRBV19 with TRBJ1-1, with D possibly matching TRBD1 (5 bases). Germline V gene sequence: CDR1 LNHDA, CDR2 SQIVND (reference sequence). This CDR3 has 14 amino acids. V shed 6 bases and J shed 10 bases, with 21 bases lying between them. This chain's CDR3 is CASRDPGQGEIAFF. The CDR3 DNA reads TGTGCCAGTAGGGACCCCGGGCAGGGTGAAATAGCTTTCTTT.

The chain is built from TRBV28 and TRBJ1-2, with 8 bases identical to TRBD1. The ends lost 4 bases at V and 7 bases at J; junction bases unmatched: 14. This CDR3 region has 16 residues. In germline, CDR1 is MDHEN, CDR2 SYDVKM. In DNA, the CDR3 is TGTGCCAGCAGTTCCAGCGGACAGGGAGGCTACGGTGGCTACACCTTC. It specifies CASSSSGQGGYGGYTF.

This clonotype was seen repeatedly, ten times or more. The chain employs TRBV29-1 and TRBJ1-1; D call uncertain. V was pared by 5 bases and J by 8 bases, with 12 bases between. Germline V gene sequence: CDR1 SQVTM, CDR2 ANQGSEA. The CDR3 runs 11 residues. CDR3 residues: CSVLGLAEAFF. The CDR3, as DNA: TGCAGCGTTCTTGGGTTGGCCGAAGCTTTCTTT.

The chain couples TRBV7-9 to TRBJ2-7; 10 nucleotides agree with TRBD1. Per germline, CDR1 SEHNR and CDR2 FQNEAQ (reference sequence). The J segment lost 2 bases and the V segment lost 11 bases, leaving 9 bases of the junction unmatched. The CDR3 loop spans 14 amino acids. The CDR3 region is CAVSGDRGTYEQYF. Written as DNA, the CDR3 is TGTGCCGTCTCCGGGGACAGGGGAACCTACGAGCAGTACTTC.

A remark on this clonotype: The junction departs from germline at one end; a sequencing error may be responsible. The CDR3 protein is CASSSKITGGWAGELFF. The CDR3 nucleotides are TGTGCCAGCAGTTCCAAGATTACAGGGGGCTGGGCCGGGGAGCTGTTTTTT. V usage is TRBV10-3 and J usage is TRBJ2-2; TRBD1 agrees at 9 bases. The CDR3 consists of 17 residues. Per the germline V gene, CDR1 is ENHRY and CDR2 is SYGVKD.

The chain has TRBV11-2 and TRBJ2-5; TRBD1 agrees at 11 bases. V gave up 4 bases and J gave up 5 bases; unmatched junction bases: 3. This CDR3 is built from 14 residues. CDR1 and CDR2 (germline): SGHAT, FQNNGV. In DNA form, the CDR3 reads TGTGCCAGCAGCTGGGGACAGGGGGTTGAGACCCAGTACTTC. Translating gives CASSWGQGVETQYF.

This clonotype was observed many times. This chain links TRBV20-1 with TRBJ2-5, with a tentative D call TRBD1 (7 bases). V was trimmed by 5 bases and J by 3 bases, leaving 13 bases between them. Germline CDR1 and CDR2: DFQATT and SNEGSKA (reference sequence). CDR3 length: 13 residues. The CDR3, as DNA: TGCAGTGCTGGAGGGACAGCAGAAGAGACCCAGTACTTC. Amino acid sequence: CSAGGTAEETQYF.

At least ten counts were recorded for this clonotype. The chain uses TRBV24-1 and TRBJ2-2; 8 bases agree with TRBD1. The germline CDR1 and CDR2 sequences are KGHDR and SFDVKD. Trimming removed 10 bases from V and 3 bases from J; junction bases left unmatched: 3. The CDR3 is 13 amino acids. In nucleotides, the CDR3 is TGTGCCACTCAGGGGGCGGACACCGGGGAGCTGTTTTTT. It codes for CATQGADTGELFF.

This clonotype has a count of ten or more. The chain combines TRBV14 with TRBJ1-6; TRBD1 is a possible D gene (6 bases). This CDR3 is built from 14 residues. The V end was cut by 2 bases, the J end by 9 bases, with 11 bases between. Germline CDR1 SGHDN, CDR2 FVKESK. The CDR3 sequence: CASSQQGQGSPLHF. The CDR3 DNA sequence: TGTGCCAGCAGCCAACAGGGGCAAGGTTCACCCCTCCACTTT.

Only a few counts were recorded for this clonotype. V gene TRBV5-1 combines with J gene TRBJ2-5; D unclear. Trimming stripped 0 bases from V and 0 bases from J, with 15 bases between. The germline V gene has CDR1 SGHRS and CDR2 YFSETQ. CDR3 length: 17 amino acids. In DNA, the CDR3 is TGCGCCAGCAGCTTGGGTTACTGGGTCGAGTACCAAGAGACCCAGTACTTC. As protein: CASSLGYWVEYQETQYF. The whole variable domain, remainder taken from reference TRBV5-1 and TRBJ2-5, is KAGVTQTPRYLIKTRGQQVTLSCSPISGHRSVSWYQQTPGQGLQFLFEYFSETQRNKGNFPGRFSGRQFSNSRSEMNVSTLELGDSALYLCASSLGYWVEYQETQYFGPGTRLLVL.

This chain links TRBV6-1 with TRBJ1-1, with TRBD1 matching over 9 bases. V shed 7 bases and J 4 bases; nucleotides not matched to a gene: 19. CDR1 MNHNS and CDR2 SASEGT come from the germline V gene. This CDR3 is 18 amino acids long. This CDR3 is CASIDQRQGGSMGTEAFF. In DNA, the CDR3 is TGTGCCAGCATTGACCAGCGACAGGGGGGTAGTATGGGCACTGAAGCTTTCTTT.

A few counts support this clonotype. The chain couples TRBV7-2 to TRBJ2-7; D uncertain. CDR3 length equals 15 residues. Germline-derived CDR1 and CDR2 are SGHTA and FQGNSA. Deletions cut 5 bases from V and 3 bases from J, with 17 bases between. The CDR3 DNA reads as TGTGCCAGCAGCCTCCCCCGGTTAGTATACTACGAGCAGTACTTC. It yields the protein CASSLPRLVYYEQYF. Full variable domain (rest looked up from reference TRBV7-2 and TRBJ2-7): GAGVSQSPSNKVTEKGKDVELRCDPISGHTALYWYRQSLGQGLEFLIYFQGNSAPDKSGLPSDRFSAERTGGSVSTLTIQRTQQEDSAVYLCASSLPRLVYYEQYFGPGTRLTVT.

This clonotype appeared a single time. V gene TRBV11-1 combines with J gene TRBJ1-1; D is possibly TRBD1 (5 bases). Trimming cost V 3 bases and J 4 bases, with 18 bases left between them. The CDR3 length is 16 residues. Germline CDR1 and CDR2: SGHAT and FQDESV (reference sequence). As DNA, the CDR3 is TGTGCCAGCAGCTTTGGAAAGGGGTGGTTCTGCACTGAAGCTTTCTTT. This codes for CASSFGKGWFCTEAFF.

This clonotype has at least ten counts. This rearrangement joins TRBV7-2 to TRBJ2-7; possibly TRBD1 for D (6 bases). This CDR3 is built from 16 residues. The V gene lost 0 bases and the J gene lost 2 bases, with 14 bases spanning the gap. From germline, CDR1 is SGHTA and CDR2 FQGNSA. The CDR3 region has the DNA TGTGCCAGCAGCTTAGCGGACAGACCGTTAACCTACGAGCAGTACTTC. It translates to CASSLADRPLTYEQYF.

This clonotype was counted ten times or more. The rearrangement joins TRBV24-1 to TRBJ2-7; 13 bases are shared with TRBD2. V lost 3 bases to trimming and J lost 2 bases; unmatched junction nucleotides: 6. The CDR3 is made up of 17 amino acids. Germline values: CDR1 KGHDR, CDR2 SFDVKD. CDR3: CATSDAGLAGETYEQYF. The CDR3 DNA is TGTGCCACCAGTGATGCCGGACTAGCGGGAGAGACCTACGAGCAGTACTTC.

The gene calls are TRBV12-3 or TRBV12-4 and TRBJ2-7; possible D gene TRBD2, 5 bases. The CDR3 is 18 amino acids. Deletions cut 0 bases from V and 0 bases from J, with 18 bases between. In nucleotides, the CDR3 is TGTGCCAGCAGTTTAGCGCGTAGTAAGCGGAGGAGCTCCTACGAGCAGTACTTC. It yields the protein CASSLARSKRRSSYEQYF.

The chain links TRBV4-1 to TRBJ1-1, with unresolved D. This CDR3 has 16 residues. Trimming stripped 0 bases from V and 6 bases from J, with 17 bases between. In germline, CDR1 is MGHRA, CDR2 YSYEKL. The CDR3: CASSQEQQWRVSEAFF. CDR3 nucleotides: TGCGCCAGCAGCCAAGAACAACAGTGGAGGGTATCTGAAGCTTTCTTT.

This clonotype was found many times. The chain links TRBV7-9 to TRBJ2-5; 7 bases line up with TRBD1. Germline CDR1 and CDR2: SEHNR and FQNEAQ (reference sequence). With V trimmed by 5 bases and J by 1 base, 4 bases remained unmatched. The CDR3 has 14 residues. The CDR3 loop is CASSPSGGQETQYF. DNA for the CDR3: TGTGCCAGCAGCCCTTCAGGGGGCCAAGAGACCCAGTACTTC.

This chain links TRBV2 with TRBJ1-5, with no clear D. Trimming pared 4 bases from V and 0 bases from J, leaving 10 bases between. Germline V lookup: CDR1 SNHLY, CDR2 FYNNEI. The CDR3 length is 15 residues. The CDR3, as DNA: TGTGCCAGCAGTGTAAACGGCGATAGCAATCAGCCCCAGCATTTT. Protein: CASSVNGDSNQPQHF.

This chain links TRBV24-1 with TRBJ2-3; TRBD2 agrees at 16 bases. CDR1 and CDR2 (germline): KGHDR, SFDVKD. With V trimmed by 3 bases and J by 6 bases, 2 bases remained unmatched. CDR3 length equals 16 residues. The CDR3 loop is CATSDPGLAGGDTQYF. The CDR3 DNA is TGTGCCACCAGTGATCCGGGACTAGCGGGAGGGGATACGCAGTATTTT.

The sample holds many counts of this clonotype. As the CDR3 is not closed by the conserved phenylalanine or tryptophan, this likely results from a read error. The CDR3 reads CASSRYSRVEDTEAFL. The CDR3 DNA reads as TGTGCCAGCAGTAGGTACAGCAGGGTGGAGGACACTGAAGCTTTCCTT. The chain joins TRBV2 to TRBJ1-1, with D perhaps TRBD1 (5 bases). The V end was cut by 5 bases, the J end by 3 bases, with 19 bases between. The CDR3 is made up of 16 amino acids. The V gene's germline CDR1 is SNHLY and CDR2 FYNNEI.

This clonotype was detected ten times or more. The genes are TRBV11-2 and TRBJ1-6, with D uncertain. Germline V gives CDR1 SGHAT, CDR2 FQNNGV. The V end was cut by 0 bases, the J end by 9 bases, with 12 bases between. The CDR3 loop spans 15 amino acids. CDR3: CASSLDEDGISPLHF. CDR3 nucleotide sequence: TGTGCCAGCAGCTTAGATGAGGACGGGATTTCACCCCTCCACTTT.

V and J are TRBV2 and TRBJ1-2; tentative D call: TRBD1 (5 bases). V lost 8 bases and J 7 bases, leaving 17 bases between the germline ends. CDR1 and CDR2 (germline): SNHLY, FYNNEI. This CDR3 region has 13 residues. The CDR3 nucleotides read TGTGCCAGCTCCGTCAGACAGAAGCGTGGCTACACCTTC. This gives the protein CASSVRQKRGYTF.